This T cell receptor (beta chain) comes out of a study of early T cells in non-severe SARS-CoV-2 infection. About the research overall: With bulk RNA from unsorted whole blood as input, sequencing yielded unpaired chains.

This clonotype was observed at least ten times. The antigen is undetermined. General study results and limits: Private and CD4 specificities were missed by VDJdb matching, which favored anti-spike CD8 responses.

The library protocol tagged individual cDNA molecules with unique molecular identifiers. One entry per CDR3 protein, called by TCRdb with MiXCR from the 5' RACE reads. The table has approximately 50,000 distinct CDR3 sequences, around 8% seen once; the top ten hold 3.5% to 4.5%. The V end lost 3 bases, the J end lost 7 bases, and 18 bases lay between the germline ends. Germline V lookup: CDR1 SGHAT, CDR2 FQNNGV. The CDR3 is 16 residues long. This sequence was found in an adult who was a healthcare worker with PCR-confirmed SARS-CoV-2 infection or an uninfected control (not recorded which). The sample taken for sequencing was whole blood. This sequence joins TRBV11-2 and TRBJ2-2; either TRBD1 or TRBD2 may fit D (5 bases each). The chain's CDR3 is CASSFRQGPGGGELFF. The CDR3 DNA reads TGTGCCAGCAGCTTTCGGCAGGGACCGGGCGGCGGGGAGCTGTTTTTT.